Below, 29 T cell receptor beta chains from the same sample are listed, as sequenced in a study of CD8 T cells in ankylosing spondylitis. TCRdb analysed the 5' RACE reads with MiXCR anew, one entry per CDR3 protein. The repertoire holds around 340,000 distinct CDR3 sequences, with approximately 14% as singletons. Sequencing was done on a sample of blood, either unsorted or a sorted T cell fraction (not recorded which). The receptors originated from a male donor with ankylosing spondylitis or in good health (not recorded which).

The chain joins TRBV10-1 to TRBJ2-7, with D perhaps TRBD1 (5 bases). V shed 2 bases and J shed 6 bases, with 17 bases lying between them. CDR1 and CDR2 from the germline V gene are WNHNN and SYGVQD (reference sequence). This CDR3 is built from 15 residues. As DNA, the CDR3 is TGCGCCAGCAGTGAGAGGGGCGGACCGCCCGGCGAGCAGTACTTC. This encodes CASSERGGPPGEQYF.

The rearrangement joins TRBV20-1 to TRBJ2-7; D gene uncertain. The V end was cut by 2 bases, the J end by 7 bases, with 9 bases between. The CDR3 is 11 amino acids. In germline, CDR1 is DFQATT, CDR2 SNEGSKA (reference sequence). The CDR3 reads CSARLSWEQYF. The CDR3 DNA follows: TGCAGTGCTAGACTTAGCTGGGAGCAGTACTTC.

This clonotype showed up just a few times. The genes are TRBV12-3 or TRBV12-4 and TRBJ2-7, with D perhaps matching TRBD1 (5 bases). The CDR3 covers 15 residues. V lost 3 bases, J lost 2 bases, and 14 bases lay in between. The CDR3: CASSLERGFPYEQYF. Here the CDR3 DNA reads TGTGCCAGCAGTTTGGAAAGGGGATTTCCCTACGAGCAGTACTTC.

This clonotype was seen more than once but under ten times. The CDR3 DNA follows: TGTGCTAGTGGTTTGGAATCTAGGGTGAATGAGCAGTTCTTC. Its translation is CASGLESRVNEQFF. The rearrangement joins TRBV12-5 to TRBJ2-1, with D unresolved. The CDR3 contains 14 residues. Trimming took 1 base from V and 7 from J, leaving 11 bases between them. Germline V gives CDR1 LGHNT, CDR2 FRNRAP.

This clonotype was seen a handful of times. This rearrangement joins TRBV3-1 to TRBJ2-7; 9 bases fit TRBD2. V was pared by 4 bases and J by 2 bases, with 12 bases of the junction left unmatched. CDR1 is LGHDT and CDR2 is YNNKEL in the germline V gene (reference sequence). The CDR3 is 17 residues long. The DNA of the CDR3 is TGTGCCAGCAGCCTCCGACCGACTAGCGGAAGACCCTACGAGCAGTACTTC. Translating gives CASSLRPTSGRPYEQYF.

This clonotype was counted between two and nine times. This chain links TRBV9 with TRBJ1-1; no clear D gene. The germline V gene encodes CDR1 SGDLS and CDR2 YYNGEE. This CDR3 is built from 13 residues. With 0 bases removed from V and 0 bases from J, the gap between germline ends came to 3 bases. Here the CDR3 DNA reads TGTGCCAGCAGCGTAGAGGTGAACACTGAAGCTTTCTTT. Translated, it gives CASSVEVNTEAFF.

This chain joins TRBV6-1 and TRBJ1-1; TRBD1 aligns across 7 bases. Germline trimming cut 4 bases from V and 11 bases from J; bases unmatched to any gene: 7. This CDR3 is built from 12 residues. Germline CDR1 and CDR2: MNHNS and SASEGT. The CDR3 DNA is TGTGCCAGCAGTGTTGGACAGGCGGAGGCTTTCTTT. As protein: CASSVGQAEAFF.

The genes are TRBV20-1 and TRBJ2-1; D may match TRBD1 or TRBD2 (6 bases each). The CDR3 runs 13 residues. The germline V gene encodes CDR1 DFQATT and CDR2 SNEGSKA (reference sequence). V shed 3 bases and J shed 6 bases, with 12 bases lying between them. The DNA for the CDR3 is TGCAGTGCTAGCTTGGGGGGCCTCAATGAGCAGTTCTTC. Amino acids: CSASLGGLNEQFF.

This clonotype was seen a handful of times. The chain carries TRBV27 and TRBJ1-4; tentative D call: TRBD1 (6 bases). Germline V lookup: CDR1 MNHEY, CDR2 SMNVEV (reference sequence). With 5 bases removed from V and 0 bases from J, the gap between germline ends came to 16 bases. There are 17 residues in the CDR3. The CDR3 bases are TGTGCCAGCAGTCCAAAGGGACATCGGGCAACTAATGAAAAACTGTTTTTT. It translates to CASSPKGHRATNEKLFF.

The chain has TRBV28 and TRBJ1-6, with D perhaps matching TRBD1 (5 bases). CDR3 length: 14 residues. Germline CDR1 reads MDHEN; CDR2 reads SYDVKM. V was cut by 7 bases and J by 7 bases, with 14 bases left in between. For the CDR3, the DNA is TGTGCCAGCACTCACGGGGCTGGGAATTCACCCCTCCACTTT. Its translation: CASTHGAGNSPLHF.

Comment on this clonotype: A much larger clone differs by one base, so this may be a read error. V is TRBV5-1 and J is TRBJ2-3; D is uncertain. The CDR3 is made up of 13 amino acids. The germline gives CDR1 SGHRS, CDR2 YFSETQ. Trimming took 5 bases from V and 7 from J, leaving 14 bases between them. Here the CDR3 DNA reads TGCGCCAGCAGGAGGAATCCGGATTATACGCAGTATTTT. This translates into CASRRNPDYTQYF. Full variable domain (outside the CDR3, taken from reference TRBV5-1 and TRBJ2-3): KAGVTQTPRYLIKTRGQQVTLSCSPISGHRSVSWYQQTPGQGLQFLFEYFSETQRNKGNFPGRFSGRQFSNSRSEMNVSTLELGDSALYLCASRRNPDYTQYFGPGTRLTVL.

This clonotype was observed many times. The V gene is TRBV5-1, the J gene TRBJ1-2, with a tentative D call TRBD1 (5 bases). V gave up 2 bases and J gave up 6 bases, with 11 bases separating them. CDR1 and CDR2 from the germline V gene are SGHRS and YFSETQ. CDR3 size: 13 residues. CDR3 in amino acids: CASSFQGVDGYTF. Written as DNA, the CDR3 is TGCGCCAGCAGCTTTCAAGGGGTGGATGGCTACACCTTC.

Many counts were recorded for this clonotype. CDR3 DNA: TGTGCCAGCACCTACAGCAGCAATCAGCCCCAGCATTTT. Protein sequence: CASTYSSNQPQHF. V usage is TRBV12-3 or TRBV12-4 and J usage is TRBJ1-5, with D unclear. The length of the CDR3 is 13 residues. V lost 7 bases and J 1 base, leaving 8 bases between the germline ends.

This clonotype was found a few times. V is TRBV9 and J is TRBJ2-3; TRBD2 is a possible D gene (6 bases). The CDR3 is 12 residues long. Germline loops: CDR1 SGDLS, CDR2 YYNGEE. Deletions cut 7 bases from V and 2 bases from J, with 8 bases between. Written as DNA, the CDR3 is TGTGCCAGCCGGCGGGACACAGATACGCAGTATTTT. Encoded protein: CASRRDTDTQYF.

This clonotype showed up just a few times. The genes are TRBV30 and TRBJ2-3; D remains unclear. V dropped 4 bases and J dropped 5 bases, with 13 bases sitting between them. The CDR3 loop spans 13 amino acids. CDR1 and CDR2 from the germline V gene are GTSNPN and SVGIG (reference sequence). The CDR3: CAWNADGGDTQYF. The DNA of the CDR3 is TGTGCCTGGAACGCCGATGGCGGAGATACGCAGTATTTT.

This clonotype has just a few counts. The chain carries TRBV27 and TRBJ1-2; no firm D call. Germline CDR1 MNHEY, CDR2 SMNVEV (reference sequence). This CDR3 region has 14 residues. The ends were cut back, 5 bases at V and 8 bases at J, with 18 bases in the middle. The CDR3 region is CASSPMRAPGGYTF. Here the CDR3 DNA reads TGTGCCAGCAGTCCGATGAGGGCGCCGGGGGGCTACACCTTC.

This chain uses TRBV12-3 or TRBV12-4 with TRBJ2-5; D ambiguous. This CDR3 comprises 12 residues. Deletions cut 6 bases from V and 2 bases from J, with 7 bases between. CDR3 nucleotides: TGTGCCAGCAGCAACCTTCAAGAGACCCAGTACTTC. Protein product: CASSNLQETQYF.

The rearrangement links TRBV12-3 or TRBV12-4 to TRBJ1-5; D is unclear. The CDR3 consists of 14 residues. Trimming left V 6 bases short and J 0 bases short, with 9 bases between. CDR3 bases: TGTGCCAGCAGAGATCCACTTAGCAATCAGCCCCAGCATTTT. Translated, it gives CASRDPLSNQPQHF.

This chain links TRBV25-1 with TRBJ1-2, with 7 bases lining up with TRBD1. Germline CDR1 reads MGHDK; CDR2 reads SYGVNS. The CDR3 length is 16 residues. Trimming at V came to 3 bases and at J to 2 bases, leaving 9 bases not matched to a gene. The CDR3 nucleotides read TGTGCCAGCAGTGATCCCGCCAGGGGGGACAACTATGGCTACACCTTC. It yields the protein CASSDPARGDNYGYTF.

This clonotype came up a few times. This chain links TRBV7-9 with TRBJ2-1; 11 bases align to TRBD1. Unmatched junction bases numbered 13, after V lost 5 bases and J lost 7 bases. The CDR3 runs 17 residues. From germline, CDR1 is SEHNR and CDR2 FQNEAQ (reference sequence). The CDR3 coding sequence is TGTGCCAGCAGCCCTCCCTTCCGGGACAGGGGGGGGAATGAGCAGTTCTTC. As protein: CASSPPFRDRGGNEQFF.

For this clonotype: One junction end does not reproduce the germline sequence, and a read error may be involved. The chain recombines TRBV5-1 with TRBJ2-1; possibly TRBD1 or TRBD2 for D (5 bases each). The CDR3 runs 15 residues. CDR1 is SGHRS and CDR2 is YFSETQ in the germline V gene. In DNA form, the CDR3 reads TGCGCCAACAGCTTAACCGGGACGGACTACAATGAGCAGTTCTTC. The encoded protein is CANSLTGTDYNEQFF.

This chain connects TRBV5-1 to TRBJ2-3; TRBD1 is a possible D gene (7 bases). The CDR3 contains 15 residues. CDR1 is SGHRS, CDR2 YFSETQ, per germline. V shed 5 bases and J shed 4 bases, with 17 bases lying between them. This CDR3 is CASRSLQGEADTQYF. In DNA form, the CDR3 reads TGCGCCAGCAGGTCACTTCAGGGGGAGGCAGATACGCAGTATTTT.

This sequence joins TRBV10-3 and TRBJ2-5; TRBD1 matches 11 bases. This CDR3 is built from 14 residues. Germline CDR1 reads ENHRY; CDR2 reads SYGVKD. V gave up 7 bases and J gave up 4 bases; unmatched junction bases: 5. CDR3 nucleotide sequence: TGTGCCATCAAACTCGGACAGGGGGCAGAGACCCAGTACTTC. Amino acid sequence: CAIKLGQGAETQYF.

This clonotype appeared a single time. The rearrangement joins TRBV6-5 to TRBJ1-5; 8 bases are a match to TRBD1. The CDR3 is 15 amino acids. Germline V CDR1 and CDR2: MNHEY, SVGAGI. V trimming: 0 bases; J trimming: 6 bases; junction bases outside the gene matches: 4. The CDR3 is CASSYSDRDTQPQHF. The CDR3 DNA follows: TGTGCCAGCAGTTACTCGGACAGGGATACTCAGCCCCAGCATTTT.

This clonotype was counted only a few times. CDR3 nucleotide sequence: TGTGCCAGCAGCGTAGGGCCGGGTGTGTGGAACACTGAAGCTTTCTTT. It is translated as CASSVGPGVWNTEAFF. The rearrangement uses TRBV9 and TRBJ1-1; D is unresolved. The CDR3 runs to 16 residues. Trimming took off 0 bases at V and 1 base at J, with 13 bases between the two ends. CDR1 and CDR2 (germline): SGDLS, YYNGEE.

This clonotype was recorded at least ten times. The V gene is TRBV3-1, the J gene TRBJ1-1; D remains unclear. Germline V CDR1 and CDR2: LGHDT, YNNKEL (reference sequence). V dropped 7 bases and J dropped 1 base, with 13 bases sitting between them. The CDR3 runs 14 residues. This chain's CDR3 is CASTPKGSNTEAFF. In DNA, the CDR3 is TGTGCCAGCACCCCCAAGGGATCGAACACTGAAGCTTTCTTT.

The chain combines TRBV15 with TRBJ2-6; no clear D. Per the germline V gene, CDR1 is LNHNV and CDR2 is YYDKDF (reference sequence). This CDR3 comprises 16 residues. The V and J ends lost 0 bases and 2 bases respectively, with 8 bases between them. CDR3 sequence (DNA): TGTGCCACCAGCAGAGATCAAAGGGCTGGGGCCAACGTCCTGACTTTC. Amino acid sequence: CATSRDQRAGANVLTF.

This clonotype was found a few times. This chain connects TRBV7-9 to TRBJ2-7; the match to TRBD1 covers 10 bases. Per germline, CDR1 SEHNR and CDR2 FQNEAQ (reference sequence). This CDR3 has 15 residues. J lost 3 bases, V lost 1 base, and 3 bases had no gene match. Here the CDR3 DNA reads TGTGCCAGCAGCTTAGGGGACAGGGGCCTCTACGAGCAGTACTTC. Residues: CASSLGDRGLYEQYF.

The chain employs TRBV9 and TRBJ1-6, with 8 positions matching TRBD1. CDR3 size: 14 residues. The trim removed 6 bases at V and 10 bases at J, leaving 9 bases unmatched. CDR1 and CDR2 (germline): SGDLS, YYNGEE. CDR3 DNA sequence: TGTGCCAGCAACGCGGGACAGGCCCTATCACCCCTCCACTTT. Its translation: CASNAGQALSPLHF.